This TCR beta chain was sequenced during a study of cytomegalovirus exposure and HLA in healthy donors. Findings and caveats of the study: A later analysis, which compared TCR beta chains of equal frequency, found the HLA-associated ones more clonally expanded. A prior analysis recorded that most TCR beta V segments were productive about 90% or about 30% of the time.

Concerning this clone: The antigen is unknown.

PCR primers comprised 60 Vbeta and 13 Jbeta primers. Produced via immunoSEQ multiplex PCR; TCRdb's table is partial and in-frame only. The sample holds around 150,000 clones, around four fifths seen once. This receptor was obtained from a man between 45 and 60 years old in good health and CMV-seropositive. The sample was PBMCs.

Here the CDR3 reads CASSLYGTGDYEQYF. DNA of the CDR3: TGTGCCAGCAGCTTATATGGGACAGGGGACTACGAGCAGTACTTC. This chain uses TRBV7-2 with TRBJ2-5; 10 nucleotides align to TRBD1. The J call may be faulty, since TRBJ2-7 better matches the DNA end. The CDR3 totals 15 residues. Germline lookup yields CDR1 SGHTA and CDR2 FQGNSA.